Following are 16 T cell receptor beta chains from one sample sequenced in a study of cytomegalovirus exposure and HLA in healthy donors (dated by TCRdb to 2015 to 2018). Library creation used the immunoSEQ multiplex PCR assay. TCRdb carries this immuneACCESS record with in-frame sequences only. Its versions omit some clonotypes, under half of them owing to an unresolved V gene in the studies checked, with the rest unexplained. The table for this sample lists approximately 150,000 clones; around nine tenths of them were counted only once. Jointly, the top ten make up roughly 2.7% of the sample. Sample: PBMCs. These receptors were obtained from a young man in good health and CMV-seropositive.

This sequence joins TRBV5-1 and TRBJ1-2, with unresolved D. The CDR3 extends over 12 amino acids. V lost 0 bases and J 4 bases, leaving 4 bases between the germline ends. Germline V gene sequence: CDR1 SGHRS, CDR2 YFSETQ. The CDR3: CASSLDFYGYTF. The CDR3, as DNA: TGCGCCAGCAGCTTGGACTTCTATGGCTACACCTTC.

This clone was observed a few times. The V and J genes are TRBV4-3 and TRBJ1-4, with D possibly matching TRBD1 (5 bases). CDR1 LGHNA and CDR2 YSLEER come from the germline V gene. This CDR3 spans 15 amino acids. Between the trimmed V and J ends, which lost 3 bases and 4 bases, there was a span of 12 bases. In DNA, the CDR3 is TGCGCCAGCAGCCAGGGTCGGGACTTTAATGAAAAACTGTTTTTT. It specifies CASSQGRDFNEKLFF.

With regard to this clone: Other DNA variants within this sample encode the same CDR3. V and J are TRBV6-5 and TRBJ1-2, with TRBD1 matching 8 bases. CDR3 length equals 13 residues. Germline V gives CDR1 MNHEY, CDR2 SVGAGI. V gave up 5 bases and J gave up 7 bases; unmatched junction bases: 6. CDR3 nucleotides: TGTGCCAGCAGTCTTCAGGGGGCGGGTGGCTACACCTTC. It encodes CASSLQGAGGYTF.

The chain combines TRBV6-4 with TRBJ1-2; 8 nucleotides match TRBD1. Germline trimming cut 4 bases from V and 9 bases from J; bases unmatched to any gene: 13. CDR3 length equals 15 residues. Germline CDR1 reads MRHNA; CDR2 reads SNTAGT. The CDR3 sequence: CASSVGGPDRGRYTF. CDR3 coding DNA: TGTGCCAGCAGTGTCGGGGGCCCAGACAGGGGACGCTACACCTTC.

The CDR3 DNA reads as TGTGCCAGTAGTATCTGGGGGGATGAAAAACTGTTTTTT. The encoded protein is CASSIWGDEKLFF. This chain joins TRBV19 and TRBJ1-4; weak D call: TRBD1 (5 bases). V was trimmed by 3 bases and J by 6 bases, leaving 8 bases between them. Germline CDR1 LNHDA, CDR2 SQIVND (reference sequence). There are 13 residues in the CDR3.

The V call is TRBV12-5, the J call TRBJ1-2, with 7 bases matching TRBD1. Germline-derived CDR1 and CDR2 are LGHNT and FRNRAP. CDR3 length: 14 residues. V shed 1 base, J shed 5 bases, and the junction held 4 bases outside the gene matches. This chain's CDR3 is CASGLADRLYGYTF. The CDR3 DNA sequence: TGTGCTAGTGGTTTGGCGGACAGGCTGTATGGCTACACCTTC.

The V and J genes are TRBV7-6 and TRBJ1-1, with TRBD1 identical over 9 bases. Germline CDR1 SGHVS, CDR2 FNYEAQ. The CDR3 has 15 residues. V lost 2 bases and J lost 5; bases outside the gene matches: 6. In DNA form, the CDR3 reads TGTGCCAGCAGCTTACGACAGGGGGAAGGGACTGAAGCTTTCTTT. Translating gives CASSLRQGEGTEAFF.

The rearrangement joins TRBV2 to TRBJ2-1, with unresolved D. The CDR3 has 15 amino acids. V lost 3 bases and J 0 bases, leaving 9 bases between the germline ends. Germline V gene sequence: CDR1 SNHLY, CDR2 FYNNEI. CDR3 DNA: TGTGCCAGCAGTGAGACTCCCGGCTCCTACAATGAGCAGTTCTTC. This gives the protein CASSETPGSYNEQFF.

On this clone: Different DNA sequences within this sample yield the same CDR3. The CDR3 here is CATTTAEAFF. The CDR3 DNA reads TGTGCCACCACTACGGCCGAAGCTTTCTTT. The rearrangement uses TRBV2 and TRBJ1-1; D unresolved. Germline V gives CDR1 SNHLY, CDR2 FYNNEI. V shed 10 bases and J shed 8 bases, with 11 bases lying between them. This CDR3 has 10 amino acids.

The chain couples TRBV28 to TRBJ2-5, with TRBD2 matching over 8 bases. This CDR3 spans 14 amino acids. Germline V gives CDR1 MDHEN, CDR2 SYDVKM. The V and J ends lost 2 bases and 6 bases, in that order; junction bases with no gene match: 5. The CDR3, as DNA: TGTGCCAGCAGTTTAGGAGCGGGAGATCAGACCCAGTACTTC. Protein sequence: CASSLGAGDQTQYF.

The chain combines TRBV27 with TRBJ2-3, with TRBD2 as a possible D gene (6 bases). CDR1 MNHEY and CDR2 SMNVEV come from the germline V gene (reference sequence). The CDR3 is 15 residues long. V was trimmed by 1 base and J by 3 bases, leaving 11 bases between them. The CDR3 loop reads CASSLYGGGTDTQYF. Here the CDR3 DNA reads TGTGCCAGCAGTTTATACGGGGGAGGAACAGATACGCAGTATTTT.

The table lists this clone with a count of one. V is TRBV5-8 and J is TRBJ2-4, with D possibly matching TRBD1 (6 bases). The V gene's germline CDR1 is SGHTS and CDR2 YDEGEE. Between the trimmed V and J ends, which lost 6 bases and 8 bases, there was a span of 18 bases. CDR3 length: 14 residues. The CDR3, as DNA: TGTGCCAGCACCTACAGGGACACCCGCGACATTCAGTACTTC. The encoded protein is CASTYRDTRDIQYF.

This clone was picked up a small number of times. V usage is TRBV11-2 and J usage is TRBJ2-1; 10 nucleotides line up with TRBD2. This CDR3 has 15 amino acids. Germline-derived CDR1 and CDR2 are SGHAT and FQNNGV. J gave up 4 bases and V 4 bases, and 4 bases lay outside the gene matches. In DNA form, the CDR3 reads TGTGCCAGCAGCTCTGGGACTAGCGCGTACAATGAGCAGTTCTTC. Its protein product is CASSSGTSAYNEQFF. Complete variable domain (other parts from reference TRBV11-2 and TRBJ2-1): EAGVAQSPRYKIIEKRQSVAFWCNPISGHATLYWYQQILGQGPKLLIQFQNNGVVDDSQLPKDRFSAERLKGVDSTLKIQPAKLEDSAVYLCASSSGTSAYNEQFFGPGTRLTVL.

The chain employs TRBV7-8 and TRBJ1-5; D is unresolved. Trimming removed 2 bases at V and 9 bases at J, with 23 bases between. The germline V gene encodes CDR1 SGHVS and CDR2 FQNEAQ. CDR3 length: 17 residues. CDR3 protein: CASSLYPGERALGPQHF. The CDR3 DNA sequence: TGTGCCAGCAGCTTATACCCTGGGGAGAGGGCCCTAGGGCCCCAGCATTTT. The full variable domain, with the rest looked up from reference TRBV7-8 and TRBJ1-5, is GAGVSQSPRYKVAKRGQDVALRCDPISGHVSLFWYQQALGQGPEFLTYFQNEAQLDKSGLPSDRFFAERPEGSVSTLKIQRTQQEDSAVYLCASSLYPGERALGPQHFGDGTRLSIL.

The V and J genes are TRBV12-5 and TRBJ2-5, with 7 bases matching TRBD2. This CDR3 is 13 amino acids long. V was clipped by 6 bases and J by 3 bases; unmatched bases: 4. Germline V CDR1 and CDR2: LGHNT, FRNRAP. CDR3 DNA: TGTGCTAGTGGCTCCGGACTAGAAGAGACCCAGTACTTC. The encoded protein is CASGSGLEETQYF. The variable domain in full, completed from reference TRBV12-5 and TRBJ2-5, reads DARVTQTPRHKVTEMGQEVTMRCQPILGHNTVFWYRQTMMQGLELLAYFRNRAPLDDSGMPKDRFSAEMPDATLATLKIQPSEPRDSAVYFCASGSGLEETQYFGPGTRLLVL.

The rearrangement joins TRBV29-1 to TRBJ2-7; 7 positions match TRBD1. Germline V gene sequence: CDR1 SQVTM, CDR2 ANQGSEA. The CDR3 length is 12 residues. J gave up 5 bases and V 7 bases, and 8 bases lay outside the gene matches. CDR3 nucleotide sequence: TGCAGCGCGACAGGGACGTTGGACGAGCAGTACTTC. It translates to CSATGTLDEQYF.